The rows below give T cell receptor beta chains drawn from one sample of a study of cytomegalovirus exposure and HLA in healthy donors. This table comes from immunoSEQ multiplex PCR, and its TCRdb copy is limited to in-frame clones, with some not included. The data hold about 330,000 clones, with around 86% observed a single time. The sequencing input was PBMCs. All receptors come from a woman aged 18-29 years in good health and CMV-seronegative. CDR3s include the opening cysteine and the closing phenylalanine or tryptophan. The size of a clone is reported for some rows only, either as once, few or many, or as a class for expanded clones.

abundance	v_gene	CDR3aa
NA	TRBV19	CASSNSRTSGFETQYF
NA	TRBV5-1	CASSWTRVRNTEAFF
NA	TRBV7-2	CASSLGGTAQETQYF
NA	TRBV5-1	CASSLGTSGNTGELFF
NA	TRBV29-1	CSVEAQREGTNTGELFF
NA	TRBV14	CASSQDRGANTEAFF
NA	TRBV5-8	CASSWGQPNTEAFF
NA	TRBV4-3	CASSQDQGLPGAEQFF
once	TRBV2	CASSQAKNQETQYF
NA	TRBV7-2	CASSPGLAPDTQYF
few	TRBV7-9	CASSSQGYISGNTIYF
once	TRBV18	CASSPNTVYEQYF
NA	TRBV6-4	CASSAGTSGRHTQYF
NA	TRBV5-6	CASSPTSGIGVAGELFF
NA	TRBV13	CASSGGPGEAFF
few	TRBV7-9	CASRRSGESSYEQYF
NA	TRBV9	CASSPHPTGSHGANYGYTF
NA	TRBV11-2	CASSLGTIYEQYF
NA	TRBV7-2	CASRRGTGRDGELFF
NA	TRBV29-1	CSVEDPGSPSYNEQFF
NA	TRBV28	CASSPPGLSTDTQYF
many	TRBV7-3	CASSPAGGVDGYTF
NA	TRBV19	CASSATGGFNEQFF
NA	TRBV28	CASSLPQGRSYTF
NA	TRBV5-6	CASSSGLGNNEQFF
NA	TRBV14	CASSQTSGNNNEQFF
NA	TRBV5-1	CASSLATSGTDEQYF
NA	TRBV9	CASSYSGNAYNEQFF
NA	TRBV4-3	CASSQGGGVNYGYTF
NA	TRBV11-2	CASSPAYEQYF
NA	TRBV2	CASTPRASGRGETQYF